This passage covers 18 T cell receptor beta chains from one sample sequenced in a study of early T cells in non-severe SARS-CoV-2 infection. Each CDR3 protein gets one entry after TCRdb re-called the 5' RACE reads with MiXCR. In the table there are just under 90,000 distinct CDR3 sequences, 14% of which are singletons. The sequenced material came from whole blood. The receptors derive from an adult who was a healthcare worker with PCR-confirmed SARS-CoV-2 infection or an uninfected control (not recorded which).

The V gene is TRBV13, the J gene TRBJ2-7; TRBD1 matches 7 bases. In germline, CDR1 is PRHDT, CDR2 FYEKMQ (reference sequence). V was clipped by 4 bases and J by 5 bases; unmatched bases: 8. The CDR3 is 14 amino acids. CDR3 sequence reads: CASSSPTGDHEQYF. The DNA for the CDR3 is TGTGCCAGCAGCTCCCCAACAGGGGACCACGAGCAGTACTTC.

This clonotype was found a few times. The chain joins TRBV7-2 to TRBJ1-1; D is unclear. Per the germline V gene, CDR1 is SGHTA and CDR2 is FQGNSA. There are 15 residues in the CDR3. Trimming stripped 5 bases from V and 0 bases from J, with 13 bases between. This chain's CDR3 is CASSPIARVNTEAFF. In nucleotides, the CDR3 is TGTGCCAGCAGCCCCATAGCTAGGGTGAACACTGAAGCTTTCTTT. Full variable domain (rest looked up from reference TRBV7-2 and TRBJ1-1): GAGVSQSPSNKVTEKGKDVELRCDPISGHTALYWYRQSLGQGLEFLIYFQGNSAPDKSGLPSDRFSAERTGGSVSTLTIQRTQQEDSAVYLCASSPIARVNTEAFFGQGTRLTVV.

V usage is TRBV28 and J usage is TRBJ1-1; no firm D call. Germline values: CDR1 MDHEN, CDR2 SYDVKM. Trimming shortened V by 6 bases and J by 10 bases, and 15 bases separated the two germline ends. The CDR3 is made up of 12 amino acids. The CDR3 DNA follows: TGTGCCAGCAGGCTTTCCCCCGGTGGAGCTTTCTTT. Amino acids: CASRLSPGGAFF.

This clonotype has more than one count but fewer than ten. V is TRBV6-5 and J is TRBJ1-2; maybe TRBD1 (6 bases). In germline, CDR1 is MNHEY, CDR2 SVGAGI. The CDR3 runs to 13 residues. V lost 5 bases to trimming and J lost 1 base, with 8 bases between them. The CDR3 protein is CASSRQDNYGYTF. As DNA, the CDR3 is TGTGCCAGCAGTCGACAGGATAACTATGGCTACACCTTC.

This clonotype was seen only a few times. V and J are TRBV13 and TRBJ2-1, with 13 bases fitting TRBD2. Unmatched junction bases numbered 8, after V lost 7 bases and J lost 5 bases. Germline values: CDR1 PRHDT, CDR2 FYEKMQ (reference sequence). CDR3 length: 16 amino acids. CDR3 region: CASILGLAGPNNEQFF. Here the CDR3 DNA reads TGTGCCAGCATCCTGGGACTAGCGGGACCGAACAATGAGCAGTTCTTC.

The chain links TRBV7-6 to TRBJ1-3, with D possibly matching TRBD1 (5 bases). The CDR3 sequence is 14 residues long. Germline V gene lookup returns CDR1 SGHVS and CDR2 FNYEAQ. V shed 5 bases and J shed 0 bases, with 8 bases lying between them. The CDR3: CASSLQVSGNTIYF. CDR3 in DNA: TGTGCCAGCAGCCTACAGGTCTCTGGAAACACCATATATTTT.

Worth noting for this clonotype: Since a much larger clone is just one base distant, this may be a read error. This chain links TRBV2 with TRBJ2-1, with a weak D call TRBD2 (6 bases). CDR1 is SNHLY, CDR2 FYNNEI, per germline. V shed 8 bases and J shed 12 bases, with 17 bases lying between them. CDR3 length: 12 residues. CDR3 in amino acids: CASPGIPGGQFF. The CDR3 coding sequence is TGTGCCAGCCCTGGGATCCCCGGGGGGCAGTTCTTC.

This clonotype was counted many times. The J gene is TRBJ2-4, the V gene TRBV28, with D unresolved. V lost 6 bases and J lost 6, with 9 bases in between. The germline CDR1 and CDR2 sequences are MDHEN and SYDVKM. CDR3 length equals 12 residues. This chain's CDR3 is CASSRSLNIQYF. The CDR3 DNA sequence: TGTGCCAGCAGCCGGAGTCTAAACATTCAGTACTTC.

Many counts were recorded for this clonotype. The gene calls are TRBV10-3 and TRBJ2-1; TRBD1 or TRBD2 may be the D gene (5 bases each). This CDR3 is 11 amino acids long. Germline values: CDR1 ENHRY, CDR2 SYGVKD. Deletions cut 10 bases from V and 6 bases from J, with 10 bases between. The CDR3 sequence: CATAGGNEQFF. The CDR3 DNA is TGTGCCACCGCTGGGGGCAATGAGCAGTTCTTC.

This clonotype was detected ten times or more. The chain recombines TRBV10-3 with TRBJ2-7; D gene uncertain. This CDR3 contains 11 residues. The germline V gene has CDR1 ENHRY and CDR2 SYGVKD. Trimming took off 7 bases at V and 3 bases at J, with 7 bases between the two ends. The CDR3 region is CAITTDYEQYF. In DNA, the CDR3 is TGTGCCATCACCACTGACTACGAGCAGTACTTC.

The sample holds one count of this clonotype. CDR3 region: CASSSPGTGGLLGYTF. CDR3 DNA: TGTGCCAGCAGTTCTCCCGGGACAGGGGGCCTTCTTGGCTACACCTTC. This rearrangement joins TRBV27 to TRBJ1-2; 12 bases align to TRBD1. Germline V gives CDR1 MNHEY, CDR2 SMNVEV (reference sequence). The CDR3 extends over 16 amino acids. The V and J ends lost 4 bases and 7 bases, in that order; junction bases with no gene match: 10.

The J gene is TRBJ2-6, the V gene TRBV20-1; unclear D gene. Germline CDR1 DFQATT, CDR2 SNEGSKA (reference sequence). The V end lost 0 bases, the J end lost 2 bases, and 11 bases lay between the germline ends. CDR3 length: 16 residues. The CDR3 here is CSARDRVLAGANVLTF. The CDR3 bases are TGCAGTGCTAGAGATCGCGTCCTGGCTGGGGCCAACGTCCTGACTTTC.

This clonotype was detected only once. The rearrangement joins TRBV27 to TRBJ2-1; D remains unclear. Germline V gives CDR1 MNHEY, CDR2 SMNVEV (reference sequence). V lost 9 bases and J lost 5, with 11 bases in between. The CDR3 runs 12 residues. In nucleotides, the CDR3 is TGTGCCAGTACGACCGACAACAATGAGCAGTTCTTC. Protein sequence: CASTTDNNEQFF.

This clonotype was found a few times. The chain employs TRBV7-6 and TRBJ1-2; D uncertain. The V gene's germline CDR1 is SGHVS and CDR2 FNYEAQ. Trimming removed 8 bases from V and 3 bases from J, with 13 bases in between. This CDR3 comprises 13 residues. The CDR3 DNA reads as TGTGCCAGCTTCCCCCGGCTTTACTATGGCTACACCTTC. This gives the protein CASFPRLYYGYTF.

The table lists this clonotype with a count of one. V is TRBV6-5 and J is TRBJ2-1; D gene unclear. Germline-derived CDR1 and CDR2 are MNHEY and SVGAGI. This CDR3 spans 11 amino acids. Trimming took 5 bases from V and 10 from J, leaving 9 bases between them. CDR3: CASSRNREQFF. The CDR3 DNA sequence: TGTGCCAGCAGTCGAAACCGGGAGCAGTTCTTC.

This clonotype came up a few times. This chain uses TRBV5-1 with TRBJ2-1, with D perhaps assigned TRBD1 or TRBD2 (6 bases each). The germline V and J ends were trimmed by 4 bases and 8 bases, with 19 bases remaining between them. CDR1 and CDR2 (germline): SGHRS, YFSETQ. CDR3 length: 15 amino acids. For the CDR3, the DNA is TGCGCCAGCAGCCAAGGAACAGGGACTGTTTATGAGCAGTTCTTC. Translating it yields CASSQGTGTVYEQFF.

This clonotype was recorded a few times. The CDR3 DNA sequence: TGTGCCACCAGCAGAGAAGGGGCTAACTATGGCTACACCTTC. Its protein product is CATSREGANYGYTF. The gene calls are TRBV15 and TRBJ1-2; D might be TRBD1 (5 bases). From germline, CDR1 is LNHNV and CDR2 YYDKDF (reference sequence). The CDR3 is 14 residues long. V was clipped by 0 bases and J by 0 bases, with 5 bases between them.

This clonotype was recorded many times. The chain couples TRBV29-1 to TRBJ2-1, with D uncertain. There are 15 residues in the CDR3. V was shortened by 2 bases and J by 0 bases, with 11 bases between the two germline ends. The V gene's germline CDR1 is SQVTM and CDR2 ANQGSEA. CDR3 amino acids: CSVEISPSSYNEQFF. The DNA for the CDR3 is TGCAGCGTTGAAATATCCCCGAGCTCCTACAATGAGCAGTTCTTC.